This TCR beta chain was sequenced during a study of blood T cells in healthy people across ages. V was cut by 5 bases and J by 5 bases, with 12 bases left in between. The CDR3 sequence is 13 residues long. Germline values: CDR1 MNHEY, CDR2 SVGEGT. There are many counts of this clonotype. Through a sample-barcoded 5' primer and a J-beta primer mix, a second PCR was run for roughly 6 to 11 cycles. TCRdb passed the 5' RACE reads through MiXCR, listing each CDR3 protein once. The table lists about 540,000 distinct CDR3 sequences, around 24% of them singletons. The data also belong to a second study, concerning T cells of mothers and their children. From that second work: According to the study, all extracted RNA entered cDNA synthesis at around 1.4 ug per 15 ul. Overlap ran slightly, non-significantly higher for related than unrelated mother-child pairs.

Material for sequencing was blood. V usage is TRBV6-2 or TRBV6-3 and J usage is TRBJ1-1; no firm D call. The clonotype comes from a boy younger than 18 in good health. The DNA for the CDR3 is TGTGCCAGCAGTCGGCACCGCGTGACTGAAGCTTTCTTT. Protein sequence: CASSRHRVTEAFF.